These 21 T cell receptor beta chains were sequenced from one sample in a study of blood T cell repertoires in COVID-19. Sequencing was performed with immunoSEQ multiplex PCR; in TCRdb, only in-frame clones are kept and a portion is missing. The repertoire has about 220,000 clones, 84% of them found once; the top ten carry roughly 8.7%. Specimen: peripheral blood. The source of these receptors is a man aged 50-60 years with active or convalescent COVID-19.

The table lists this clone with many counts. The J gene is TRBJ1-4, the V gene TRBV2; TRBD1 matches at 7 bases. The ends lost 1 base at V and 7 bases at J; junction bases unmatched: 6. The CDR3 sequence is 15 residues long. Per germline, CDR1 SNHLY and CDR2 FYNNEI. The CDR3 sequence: CASSEGQTGFEKLFF. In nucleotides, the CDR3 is TGTGCCAGCAGTGAAGGGCAGACAGGGTTTGAAAAACTGTTTTTT.

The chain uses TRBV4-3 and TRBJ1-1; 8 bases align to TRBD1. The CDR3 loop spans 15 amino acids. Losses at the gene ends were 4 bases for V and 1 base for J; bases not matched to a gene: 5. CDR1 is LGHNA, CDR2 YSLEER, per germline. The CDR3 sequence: CASSPRQGPNTEAFF. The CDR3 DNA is TGCGCCAGCAGCCCACGACAGGGGCCGAACACTGAAGCTTTCTTT.

CDR3 sequence: CSVSNPGQYNEQFF. CDR3 in DNA: TGCAGCGTTTCCAACCCGGGACAGTACAATGAGCAGTTCTTC. The V and J genes are TRBV29-1 and TRBJ2-1; 7 bases align to TRBD1. Germline V gene lookup returns CDR1 SQVTM and CDR2 ANQGSEA. CDR3 size: 14 residues. V lost 5 bases to trimming and J lost 4 bases; unmatched junction nucleotides: 8.

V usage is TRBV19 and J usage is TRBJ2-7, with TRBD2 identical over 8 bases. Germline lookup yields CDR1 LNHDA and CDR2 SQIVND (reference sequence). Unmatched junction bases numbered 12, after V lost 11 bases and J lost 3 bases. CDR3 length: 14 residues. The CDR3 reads CAVAPGLGLYEQYF. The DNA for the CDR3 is TGTGCCGTGGCTCCGGGACTAGGGCTCTACGAGCAGTACTTC. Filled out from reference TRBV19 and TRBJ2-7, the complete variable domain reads DGGITQSPKYLFRKEGQNVTLSCEQNLNHDAMYWYRQDPGQGLRLIYYSQIVNDFQKGDIAEGYSVSREKKESFPLTVTSAQKNPTAFYLCAVAPGLGLYEQYFGPGTRLTVT.

The CDR3 reads CASSYDAGGLTNIQYF. The CDR3 coding sequence is TGTGCCAGCAGTTACGACGCCGGGGGACTTACAAACATTCAGTACTTC. The chain joins TRBV6-2 or TRBV6-3 to TRBJ2-4, with a possible D match to TRBD2 (6 bases). Germline CDR1 is MNHEY and CDR2 is SVGEGT. The length of the CDR3 is 16 residues. The ends were cut back, 2 bases at V and 6 bases at J, with 17 bases in the middle.

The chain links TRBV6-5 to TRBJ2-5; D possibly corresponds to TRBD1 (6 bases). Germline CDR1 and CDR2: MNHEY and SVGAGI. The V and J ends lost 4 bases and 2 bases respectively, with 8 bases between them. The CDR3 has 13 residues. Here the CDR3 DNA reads TGTGCCAGCAGTTCCGGACAGCAAGAGACCCAGTACTTC. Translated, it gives CASSSGQQETQYF.

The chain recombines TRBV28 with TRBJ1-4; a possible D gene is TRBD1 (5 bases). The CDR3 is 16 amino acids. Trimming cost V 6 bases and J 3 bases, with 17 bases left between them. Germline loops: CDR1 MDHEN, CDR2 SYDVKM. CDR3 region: CASSPHPGFANEKLFF. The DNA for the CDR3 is TGTGCCAGCAGCCCCCACCCAGGGTTCGCTAATGAAAAACTGTTTTTT.

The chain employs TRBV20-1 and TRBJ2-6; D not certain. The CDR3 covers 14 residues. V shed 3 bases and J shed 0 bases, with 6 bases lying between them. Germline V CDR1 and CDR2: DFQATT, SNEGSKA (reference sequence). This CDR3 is CSASGISGANVLTF. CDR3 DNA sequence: TGCAGTGCTAGTGGTATCTCTGGGGCCAACGTCCTGACTTTC.

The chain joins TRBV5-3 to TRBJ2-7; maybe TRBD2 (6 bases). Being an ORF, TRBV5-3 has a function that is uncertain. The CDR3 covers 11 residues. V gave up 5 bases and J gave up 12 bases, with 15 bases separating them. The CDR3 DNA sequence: TGTGCCAGAAGTCCCGCTCTGGGGGGGTACTTC. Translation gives CARSPALGGYF.

The CDR3 reads CSEKGQQNTEAFF. The CDR3 nucleotides are TGCAGCGAGAAGGGACAGCAGAACACTGAAGCTTTCTTT. This chain connects TRBV29-1 to TRBJ1-1; 7 bases match TRBD1. The J segment lost 1 base and the V segment lost 7 bases, leaving 6 bases of the junction unmatched. Germline-derived CDR1 and CDR2 are SQVTM and ANQGSEA. This CDR3 is built from 13 residues.

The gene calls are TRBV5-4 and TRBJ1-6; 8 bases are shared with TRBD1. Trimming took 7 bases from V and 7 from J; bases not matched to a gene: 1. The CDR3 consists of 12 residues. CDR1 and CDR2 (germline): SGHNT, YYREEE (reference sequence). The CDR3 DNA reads TGTGCCAGCCGGACAGGGAATTCACCCCTCCACTTT. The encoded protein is CASRTGNSPLHF.

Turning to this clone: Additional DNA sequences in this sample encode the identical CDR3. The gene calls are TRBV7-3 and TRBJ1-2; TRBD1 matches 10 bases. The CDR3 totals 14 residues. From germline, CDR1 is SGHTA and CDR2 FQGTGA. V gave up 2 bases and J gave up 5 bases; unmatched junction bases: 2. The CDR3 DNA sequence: TGTGCCAGCAGCTTAGGACAGGGGGGATATGGCTACACCTTC. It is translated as CASSLGQGGYGYTF.

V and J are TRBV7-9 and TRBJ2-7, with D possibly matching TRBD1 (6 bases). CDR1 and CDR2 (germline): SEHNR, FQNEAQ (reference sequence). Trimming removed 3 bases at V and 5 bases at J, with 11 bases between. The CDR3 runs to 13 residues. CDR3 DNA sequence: TGTGCCAGCAGCTTTTTATCAGGGGACGAGCAGTACGTC. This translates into CASSFLSGDEQYV.

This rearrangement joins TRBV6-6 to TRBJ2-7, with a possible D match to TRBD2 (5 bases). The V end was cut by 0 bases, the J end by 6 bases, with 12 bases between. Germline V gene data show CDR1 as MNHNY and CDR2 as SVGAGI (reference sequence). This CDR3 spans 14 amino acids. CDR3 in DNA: TGTGCCAGCAGTTACTCACTTGGGAGAACCGAGCAGTACTTC. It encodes CASSYSLGRTEQYF.

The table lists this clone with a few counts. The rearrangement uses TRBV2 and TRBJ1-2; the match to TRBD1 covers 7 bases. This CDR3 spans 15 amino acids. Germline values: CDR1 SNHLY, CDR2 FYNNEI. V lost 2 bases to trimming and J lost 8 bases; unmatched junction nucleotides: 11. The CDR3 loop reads CASSEWVEGQSGYTF. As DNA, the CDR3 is TGTGCCAGCAGTGAATGGGTCGAGGGACAGAGCGGCTACACCTTC.

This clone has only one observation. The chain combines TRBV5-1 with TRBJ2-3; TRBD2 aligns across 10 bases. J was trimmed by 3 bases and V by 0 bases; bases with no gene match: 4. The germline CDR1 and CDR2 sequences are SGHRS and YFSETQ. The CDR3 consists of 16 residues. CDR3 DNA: TGCGCCAGCAGCTTGGCCCTAGCGGGGGCAACAGATACGCAGTATTTT. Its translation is CASSLALAGATDTQYF.

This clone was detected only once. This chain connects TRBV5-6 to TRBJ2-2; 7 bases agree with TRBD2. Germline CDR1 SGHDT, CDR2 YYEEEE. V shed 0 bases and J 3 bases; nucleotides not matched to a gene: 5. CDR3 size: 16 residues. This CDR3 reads CASSLVGGQDTGELFF. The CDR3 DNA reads TGTGCCAGCAGCTTGGTGGGAGGGCAGGACACCGGGGAGCTGTTTTTT.

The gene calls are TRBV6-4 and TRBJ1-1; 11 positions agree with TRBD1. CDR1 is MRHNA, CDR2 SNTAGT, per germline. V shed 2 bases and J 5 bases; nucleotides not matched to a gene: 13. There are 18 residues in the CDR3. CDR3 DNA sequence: TGTGCCAGCAGTGACCCGTCTGGGACAGGGGGAAAGGGGACTGAAGCTTTCTTT. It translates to CASSDPSGTGGKGTEAFF.

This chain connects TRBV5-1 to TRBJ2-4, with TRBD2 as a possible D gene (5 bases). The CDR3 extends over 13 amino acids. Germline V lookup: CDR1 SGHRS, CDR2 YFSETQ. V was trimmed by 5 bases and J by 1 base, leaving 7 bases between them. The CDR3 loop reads CASSRGAKNIQYF. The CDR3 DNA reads TGCGCCAGCAGTCGAGGGGCCAAAAACATTCAGTACTTC.

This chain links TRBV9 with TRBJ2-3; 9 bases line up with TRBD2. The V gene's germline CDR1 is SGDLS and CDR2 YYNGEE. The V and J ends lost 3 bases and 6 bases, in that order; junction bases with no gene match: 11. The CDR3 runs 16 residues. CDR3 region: CASSEALAGAGDTQYF. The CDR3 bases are TGTGCCAGCAGCGAGGCCTTAGCGGGAGCTGGGGATACGCAGTATTTT.

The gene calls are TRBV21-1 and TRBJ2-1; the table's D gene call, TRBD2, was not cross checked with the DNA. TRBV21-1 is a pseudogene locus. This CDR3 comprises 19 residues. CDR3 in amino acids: CASRGKREGRTSSYNEQFF. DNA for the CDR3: TGTGCCAGCAGGGGGAAGCGGGAGGGACGAACCTCCTCCTACAATGAGCAGTTCTTC.